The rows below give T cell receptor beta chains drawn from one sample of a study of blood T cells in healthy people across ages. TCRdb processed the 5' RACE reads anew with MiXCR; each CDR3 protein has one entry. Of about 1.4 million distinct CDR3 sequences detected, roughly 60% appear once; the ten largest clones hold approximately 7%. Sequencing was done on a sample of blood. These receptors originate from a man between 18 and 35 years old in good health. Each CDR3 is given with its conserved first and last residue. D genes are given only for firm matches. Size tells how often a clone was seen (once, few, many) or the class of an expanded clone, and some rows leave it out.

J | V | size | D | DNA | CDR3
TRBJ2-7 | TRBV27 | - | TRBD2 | TGTGCCAGCAGTTTTCGGGGGGTCTACTACGAGCAGTACTTC | CASSFRGVYYEQYF
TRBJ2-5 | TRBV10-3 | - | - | TGTGCCATCAGTGACCGTGGTCAGGGTCAAGAGACCCAGTACTTC | CAISDRGQGQETQYF
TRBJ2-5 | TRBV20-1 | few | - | TGCAGTGCTATGAAGGTTCTGGGACAAGAGACCCAGTACTTC | CSAMKVLGQETQYF
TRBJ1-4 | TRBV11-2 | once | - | TGTGCCAGCAGCGTATCGGCGATAGGGATGCATGAAAAACTGTTTTTT | CASSVSAIGMHEKLFF
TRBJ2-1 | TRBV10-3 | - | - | TGTGCCATCAGCCCAATGGGGGGGCAAACCTACAATGAGCAGTTCTTC | CAISPMGGQTYNEQFF
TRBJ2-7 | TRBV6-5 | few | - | TGTGCCAGCACTTTAACAGCTCCGTTCACGACGAGCTCCTACGAGCAGTACTTC | CASTLTAPFTTSSYEQYF
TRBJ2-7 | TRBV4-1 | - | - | TGCGCCAGCAGCCAAGAGGGCCCAAGAGCCTACGAGCAGTACTTC | CASSQEGPRAYEQYF
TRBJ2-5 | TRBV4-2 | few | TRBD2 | TGTGCCAGCAGCCAAGATACTAGCGGGGGGCCATCGACCCAGTACTTC | CASSQDTSGGPSTQYF
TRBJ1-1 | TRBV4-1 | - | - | TGCGCCAGCAGCCTCCCACTCGGGCTGAACACTGAAGCTTTCTTT | CASSLPLGLNTEAFF
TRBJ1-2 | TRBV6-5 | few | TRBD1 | TGTGCCAGCAGTTACTCGTCAGGGACAGGAGACTATGGCTACACCTTC | CASSYSSGTGDYGYTF
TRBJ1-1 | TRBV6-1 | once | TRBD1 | TGTGCCAGCGCGCCCAGGGGGCCTGAAGCTTTCTTT | CASAPRGPEAFF
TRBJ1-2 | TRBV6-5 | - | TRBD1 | TGTGCCAGCAGTTCTATAATACAGGGGAACTATGGCTACACCTTC | CASSSIIQGNYGYTF
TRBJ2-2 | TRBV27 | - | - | TGTGCCAGCAGTTCGACCGTGAACACCGGGGAGCTGTTTTTT | CASSSTVNTGELFF
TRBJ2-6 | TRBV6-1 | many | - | TGTGCCAGCAGTGAAGGGGACGGCTCTGGGGCCAACGTCCTGACTTTC | CASSEGDGSGANVLTF
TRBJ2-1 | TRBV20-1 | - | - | TGCAGTCCCCGGGGTACAGGGCGCTACAATGAGCAGTTCTTC | CSPRGTGRYNEQFF
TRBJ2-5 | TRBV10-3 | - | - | TGTGCCATCAGTGACCGGCGAGAGGGGTCAGAGACCCAGTACTTC | CAISDRREGSETQYF
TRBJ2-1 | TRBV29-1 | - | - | TGCAGTGTGAGCAGCAGTGAGCAGTTCTTC | CSVSSSEQFF
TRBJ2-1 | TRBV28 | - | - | TGTGCCAGCAGTTTAAGGGGCTATGACAATGAGCAGTTCTTC | CASSLRGYDNEQFF
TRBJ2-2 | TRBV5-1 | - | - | TGCGCCAGCAGCCCTTCAGGGCCGAACACCGGGGAGCTGTTTTTT | CASSPSGPNTGELFF
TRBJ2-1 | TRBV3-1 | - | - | TGTGCCAGCAGCCTCCTAAGGGGAAGGAATGAGCAGTTCTTC | CASSLLRGRNEQFF
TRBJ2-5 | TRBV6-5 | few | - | TGTGCCAGCAGTTTCGACGCCATCGGGGTGGGGACCCAGTACTTC | CASSFDAIGVGTQYF
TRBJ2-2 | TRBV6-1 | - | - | TGTGCCAGCAGAAAGACTGCCACCGGGGAGCTGTTTTTT | CASRKTATGELFF
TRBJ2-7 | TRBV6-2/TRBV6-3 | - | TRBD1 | TGTGCCAGCAGGTGGGGACAGTCCTACGAGCAGTACTTC | CASRWGQSYEQYF
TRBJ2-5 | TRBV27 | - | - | TGTGCCAGCAGTTGGAGCCATCCAGGGACCCAGTACTTC | CASSWSHPGTQYF
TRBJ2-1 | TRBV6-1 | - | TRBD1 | TGTGCCAGCACTTGGACAGGCAACAATGAGCAGTTCTTC | CASTWTGNNEQFF
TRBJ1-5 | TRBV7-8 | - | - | TGTGCCAGCAGCAGAGATGCACACGATCAGCCCCAGCATTTT | CASSRDAHDQPQHF
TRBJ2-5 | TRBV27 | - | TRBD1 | TGTGCCAGCAGTATACAGGGGTTCCAAGAGACCCAGTACTTC | CASSIQGFQETQYF
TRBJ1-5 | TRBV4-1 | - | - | TGCGCCAGCAGCCAAGTATTGGGACGGTATCAGCCCCAGCATTTT | CASSQVLGRYQPQHF
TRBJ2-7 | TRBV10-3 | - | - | TGTGCCATCAGTAATCCTGTCGGCGAGCAGTACTTC | CAISNPVGEQYF
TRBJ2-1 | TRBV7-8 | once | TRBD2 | TGTGCCAGCAGCTTTTTGGGCCTAGCGGGGGGGTGGGATGAGCAGTTCTTC | CASSFLGLAGGWDEQFF
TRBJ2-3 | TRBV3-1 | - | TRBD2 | TGTGCCACCGGGACTAGCGGAACCACAGATACGCAGTATTTT | CATGTSGTTDTQYF
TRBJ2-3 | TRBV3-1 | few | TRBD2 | TGTGCCAGCAGCCAAGATCTTAGCGGGACGGCAGATACGCAGTATTTT | CASSQDLSGTADTQYF
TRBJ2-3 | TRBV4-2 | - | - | TGTGCCAGCAGCCAAGCCGGGGAACATCCTAGCACAGATACGCAGTATTTT | CASSQAGEHPSTDTQYF
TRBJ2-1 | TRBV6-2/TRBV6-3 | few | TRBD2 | TGTGCCAGCAGACCGGGACTAGCTAGGAATGAGCAGTTCTTC | CASRPGLARNEQFF
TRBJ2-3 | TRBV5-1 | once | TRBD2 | TGCGCCAGCAGCTTCCGATTTCACGGACTAGCGGGGGGGGCGCAGACGATAGATACGCAGTATTTT | CASSFRFHGLAGGAQTIDTQYF
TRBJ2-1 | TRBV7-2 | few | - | TGTGCCAGCAGCTTAGAGTCGAGCGTCTCCTACAATGAGCAGTTCTTC | CASSLESSVSYNEQFF
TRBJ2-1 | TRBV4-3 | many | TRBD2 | TGCGCCAGCAGCCAAGATTGGCCCGGGGGGGTGGGCTCCTACAATGAGCAGTTCTTC | CASSQDWPGGVGSYNEQFF
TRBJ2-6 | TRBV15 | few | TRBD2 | TGTGCCACCAGCAGAGGAGGGAGGGCTGGGGCCAACGTCCTGACTTTC | CATSRGGRAGANVLTF